The 13 T cell receptor beta chains listed next were all sequenced from one sample in a study of blood T cell repertoires in COVID-19. TCRdb keeps only in-frame clones here, not all; method: immunoSEQ multiplex PCR. The sample yields some 300,000 clones, about 86% seen once. Sequencing was carried out using peripheral blood. Source of these receptors: a woman aged 65 to 85 with COVID-19, enrolled during active disease.

The V call is TRBV9, the J call TRBJ1-2, with TRBD1 as a possible D gene (6 bases). CDR1 is SGDLS, CDR2 YYNGEE, per germline. V lost 3 bases and J 8 bases, leaving 14 bases between the germline ends. The CDR3 runs to 13 residues. CDR3 amino acids: CASSAPGGAGYTF. Here the CDR3 DNA reads TGTGCCAGCAGCGCCCCGGGGGGGGCCGGCTACACCTTC.

This chain uses TRBV30 with TRBJ1-1; a weak D match, TRBD1 (5 bases). CDR3 length equals 20 residues. Germline CDR1 and CDR2: GTSNPN and SVGIG (reference sequence). Trimming took 3 bases from V and 3 from J, leaving 32 bases between them. This CDR3 reads CAWSRRGAGTGSRRDTEAFF. The CDR3 DNA reads TGTGCCTGGAGCAGGAGAGGGGCGGGGACCGGGAGCCGAAGGGACACTGAAGCTTTCTTT. The whole variable domain, remainder taken from reference TRBV30 and TRBJ1-1, is SQTIHQWPATLVQPVGSPLSLECTVEGTSNPNLYWYRQAAGRGLQLLFYSVGIGQISSEVPQNLSASRPQDRQFILSSKKLLLSDSGFYLCAWSRRGAGTGSRRDTEAFFGQGTRLTVV.

About this clone itself: Other DNA sequences in this specimen translate into the identical CDR3. J is TRBJ2-7 and V is TRBV2; TRBD1 might be the D (6 bases). Germline CDR1 reads SNHLY; CDR2 reads FYNNEI. The V end lost 3 bases, the J end lost 5 bases, and 8 bases lay between the germline ends. This CDR3 has 12 amino acids. The CDR3 region has the DNA TGTGCCAGCAGTGACAGGGGTAACGAGCAGTACTTC. Translating gives CASSDRGNEQYF.

The V call is TRBV5-1, the J call TRBJ2-7; D not resolved. Germline CDR1 is SGHRS and CDR2 is YFSETQ. This CDR3 comprises 15 residues. V was clipped by 0 bases and J by 1 base, with 11 bases between them. CDR3 sequence: CASSLGVSPSYEQYF. For the CDR3, the DNA is TGCGCCAGCAGCTTGGGCGTTAGTCCTTCCTACGAGCAGTACTTC.

As for this clone: Other DNA variants within this sample encode the same CDR3. V gene TRBV19 combines with J gene TRBJ2-5, with TRBD2 matching over 12 bases. Germline trimming cut 5 bases from V and 4 bases from J; bases unmatched to any gene: 5. There are 15 residues in the CDR3. Germline V lookup: CDR1 LNHDA, CDR2 SQIVND (reference sequence). CDR3 protein: CASSPSGGAGETQYF. The DNA of the CDR3 is TGTGCCAGTAGTCCTAGCGGGGGGGCCGGAGAGACCCAGTACTTC.

This chain connects TRBV6-1 to TRBJ1-5; D gene unclear. From germline, CDR1 is MNHNS and CDR2 SASEGT. CDR3 size: 14 residues. Deletions cut 2 bases from V and 0 bases from J, with 5 bases between. CDR3 residues: CASSEWHSNQPQHF. CDR3 nucleotides: TGTGCCAGCAGTGAATGGCATAGCAATCAGCCCCAGCATTTT.

Here the CDR3 reads CALAPRPQPQHF. The CDR3, as DNA: TGTGCCCTGGCACCGAGGCCTCAGCCCCAGCATTTT. The chain carries TRBV24-1 and TRBJ1-5; D remains ambiguous. CDR3 size: 12 residues. Trimming pared 12 bases from V and 6 bases from J, leaving 14 bases between. Germline CDR1 KGHDR, CDR2 SFDVKD.

The rearrangement joins TRBV7-2 to TRBJ1-2, with D unresolved. With 5 bases removed from V and 2 bases from J, the gap between germline ends came to 9 bases. Germline CDR1 and CDR2: SGHTA and FQGNSA. The CDR3 extends over 13 amino acids. For the CDR3, the DNA is TGTGCCAGCAGCCCTCGGTCGAACTATGGCTACACCTTC. Residues: CASSPRSNYGYTF.

The gene calls are TRBV5-4 and TRBJ2-1; 8 bases align to TRBD2. CDR1 is SGHNT and CDR2 is YYREEE in the germline V gene (reference sequence). V was clipped by 0 bases and J by 7 bases; unmatched bases: 6. The CDR3 is made up of 15 amino acids. CDR3 sequence reads: CASSLAGTSDNEQFF. CDR3 nucleotides: TGTGCCAGCAGCTTGGCGGGGACTAGTGATAATGAGCAGTTCTTC.

J is TRBJ2-2 and V is TRBV24-1; 9 bases fit TRBD2. Germline values: CDR1 KGHDR, CDR2 SFDVKD. Unmatched junction bases numbered 6, after V lost 9 bases and J lost 2 bases. This CDR3 has 15 amino acids. CDR3 residues: CATAASGDNTGELFF. CDR3 DNA: TGTGCCACCGCGGCTAGCGGGGATAACACCGGGGAGCTGTTTTTT.

CDR3 coding DNA: TGTGCCAGCTCAGCCGACAGGGCTGTTTCTGAAGCTTTCTTT. This encodes CASSADRAVSEAFF. V gene TRBV18 combines with J gene TRBJ1-1; 7 bases fit TRBD1. This CDR3 region has 14 residues. The V gene end was trimmed by 5 bases and the J gene end by 6 bases; junction bases not matched to a gene: 9. Per germline, CDR1 KGHSH and CDR2 LQKENI.

With regard to this clone: The same CDR3 also results from other DNA sequences found in this sample. The V and J genes are TRBV5-1 and TRBJ1-1; a possible D gene is TRBD1 (5 bases). The germline V gene encodes CDR1 SGHRS and CDR2 YFSETQ. The CDR3 covers 14 residues. V lost 1 base and J lost 4, with 11 bases in between. In DNA form, the CDR3 reads TGCGCCAGCAGCTTGAGGCAGGGAGGCACTGAAGCTTTCTTT. This encodes CASSLRQGGTEAFF. Complete variable domain (other parts from reference TRBV5-1 and TRBJ1-1): KAGVTQTPRYLIKTRGQQVTLSCSPISGHRSVSWYQQTPGQGLQFLFEYFSETQRNKGNFPGRFSGRQFSNSRSEMNVSTLELGDSALYLCASSLRQGGTEAFFGQGTRLTVV.

Only one count was recorded for this clone. V is TRBV7-2 and J is TRBJ2-7, with 11 bases fitting TRBD2. V lost 5 bases and J lost 3; bases outside the gene matches: 6. This CDR3 region has 15 residues. Per germline, CDR1 SGHTA and CDR2 FQGNSA. CDR3 loop: CASSTGTSGHYEQYF. CDR3 sequence (DNA): TGTGCCAGCAGCACGGGGACTAGCGGCCACTACGAGCAGTACTTC.